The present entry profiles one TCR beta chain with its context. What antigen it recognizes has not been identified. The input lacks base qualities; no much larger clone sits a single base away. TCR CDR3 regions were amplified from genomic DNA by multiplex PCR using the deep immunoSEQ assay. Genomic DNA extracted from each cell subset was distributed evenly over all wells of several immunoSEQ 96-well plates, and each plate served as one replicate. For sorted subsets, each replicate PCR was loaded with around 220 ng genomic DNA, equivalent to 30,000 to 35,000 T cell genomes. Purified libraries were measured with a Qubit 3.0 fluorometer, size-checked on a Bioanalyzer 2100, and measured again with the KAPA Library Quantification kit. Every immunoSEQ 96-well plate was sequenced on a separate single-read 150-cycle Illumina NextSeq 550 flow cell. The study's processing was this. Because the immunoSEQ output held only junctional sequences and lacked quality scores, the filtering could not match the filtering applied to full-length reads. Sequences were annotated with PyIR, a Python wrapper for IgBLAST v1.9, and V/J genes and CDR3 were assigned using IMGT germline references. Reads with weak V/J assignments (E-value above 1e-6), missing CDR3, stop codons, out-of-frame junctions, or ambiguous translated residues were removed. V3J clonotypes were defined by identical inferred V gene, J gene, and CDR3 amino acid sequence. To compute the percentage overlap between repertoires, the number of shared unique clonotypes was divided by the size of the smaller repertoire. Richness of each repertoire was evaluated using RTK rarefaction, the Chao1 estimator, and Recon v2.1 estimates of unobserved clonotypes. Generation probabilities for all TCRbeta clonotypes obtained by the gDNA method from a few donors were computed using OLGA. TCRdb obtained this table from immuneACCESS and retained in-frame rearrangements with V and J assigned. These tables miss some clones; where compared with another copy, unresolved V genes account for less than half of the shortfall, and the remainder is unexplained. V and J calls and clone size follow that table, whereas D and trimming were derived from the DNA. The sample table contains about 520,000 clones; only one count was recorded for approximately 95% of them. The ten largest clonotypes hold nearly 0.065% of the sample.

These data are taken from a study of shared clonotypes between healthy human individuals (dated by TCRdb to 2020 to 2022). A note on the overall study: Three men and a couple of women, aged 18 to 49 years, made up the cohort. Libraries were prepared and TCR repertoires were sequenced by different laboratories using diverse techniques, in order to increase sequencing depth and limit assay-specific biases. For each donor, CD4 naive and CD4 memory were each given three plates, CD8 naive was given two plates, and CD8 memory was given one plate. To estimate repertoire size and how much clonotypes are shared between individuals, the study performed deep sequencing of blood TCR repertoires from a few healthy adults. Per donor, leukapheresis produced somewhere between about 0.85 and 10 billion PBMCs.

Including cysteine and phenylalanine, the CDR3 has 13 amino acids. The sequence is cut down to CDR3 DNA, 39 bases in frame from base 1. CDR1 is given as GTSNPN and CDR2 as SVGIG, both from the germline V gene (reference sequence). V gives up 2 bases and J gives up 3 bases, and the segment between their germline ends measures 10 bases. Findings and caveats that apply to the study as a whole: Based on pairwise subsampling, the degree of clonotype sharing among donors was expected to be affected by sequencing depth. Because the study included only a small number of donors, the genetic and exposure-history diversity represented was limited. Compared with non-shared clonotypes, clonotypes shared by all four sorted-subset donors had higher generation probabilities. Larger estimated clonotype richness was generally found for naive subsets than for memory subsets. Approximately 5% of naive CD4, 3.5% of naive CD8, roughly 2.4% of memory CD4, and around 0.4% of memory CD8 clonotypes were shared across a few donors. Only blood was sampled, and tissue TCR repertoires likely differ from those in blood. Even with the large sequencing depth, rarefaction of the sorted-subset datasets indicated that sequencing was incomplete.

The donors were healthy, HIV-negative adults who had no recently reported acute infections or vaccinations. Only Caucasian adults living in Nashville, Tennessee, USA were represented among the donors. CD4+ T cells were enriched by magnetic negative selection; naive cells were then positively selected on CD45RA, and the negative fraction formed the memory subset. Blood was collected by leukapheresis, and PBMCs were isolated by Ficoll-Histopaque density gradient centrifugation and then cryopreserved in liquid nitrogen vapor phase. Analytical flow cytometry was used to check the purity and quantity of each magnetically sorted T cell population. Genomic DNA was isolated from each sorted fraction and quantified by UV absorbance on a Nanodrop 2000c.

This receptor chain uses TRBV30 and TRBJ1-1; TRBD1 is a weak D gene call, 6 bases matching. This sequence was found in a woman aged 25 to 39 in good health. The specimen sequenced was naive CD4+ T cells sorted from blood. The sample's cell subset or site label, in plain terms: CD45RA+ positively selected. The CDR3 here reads CAWSNNRDTEAFF. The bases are TGTGCCTGGAGTAATAACAGGGACACTGAAGCTTTCTTT.